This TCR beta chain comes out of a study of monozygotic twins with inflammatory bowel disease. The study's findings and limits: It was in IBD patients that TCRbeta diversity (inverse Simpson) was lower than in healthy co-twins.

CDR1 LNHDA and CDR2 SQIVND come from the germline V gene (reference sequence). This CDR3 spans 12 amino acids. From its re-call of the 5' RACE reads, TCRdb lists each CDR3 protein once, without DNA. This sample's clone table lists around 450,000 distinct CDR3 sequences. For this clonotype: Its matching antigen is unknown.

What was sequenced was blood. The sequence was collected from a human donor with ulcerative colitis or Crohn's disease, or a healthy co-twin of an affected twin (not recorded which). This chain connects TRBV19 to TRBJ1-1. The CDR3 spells CASKGEGTEAFF.